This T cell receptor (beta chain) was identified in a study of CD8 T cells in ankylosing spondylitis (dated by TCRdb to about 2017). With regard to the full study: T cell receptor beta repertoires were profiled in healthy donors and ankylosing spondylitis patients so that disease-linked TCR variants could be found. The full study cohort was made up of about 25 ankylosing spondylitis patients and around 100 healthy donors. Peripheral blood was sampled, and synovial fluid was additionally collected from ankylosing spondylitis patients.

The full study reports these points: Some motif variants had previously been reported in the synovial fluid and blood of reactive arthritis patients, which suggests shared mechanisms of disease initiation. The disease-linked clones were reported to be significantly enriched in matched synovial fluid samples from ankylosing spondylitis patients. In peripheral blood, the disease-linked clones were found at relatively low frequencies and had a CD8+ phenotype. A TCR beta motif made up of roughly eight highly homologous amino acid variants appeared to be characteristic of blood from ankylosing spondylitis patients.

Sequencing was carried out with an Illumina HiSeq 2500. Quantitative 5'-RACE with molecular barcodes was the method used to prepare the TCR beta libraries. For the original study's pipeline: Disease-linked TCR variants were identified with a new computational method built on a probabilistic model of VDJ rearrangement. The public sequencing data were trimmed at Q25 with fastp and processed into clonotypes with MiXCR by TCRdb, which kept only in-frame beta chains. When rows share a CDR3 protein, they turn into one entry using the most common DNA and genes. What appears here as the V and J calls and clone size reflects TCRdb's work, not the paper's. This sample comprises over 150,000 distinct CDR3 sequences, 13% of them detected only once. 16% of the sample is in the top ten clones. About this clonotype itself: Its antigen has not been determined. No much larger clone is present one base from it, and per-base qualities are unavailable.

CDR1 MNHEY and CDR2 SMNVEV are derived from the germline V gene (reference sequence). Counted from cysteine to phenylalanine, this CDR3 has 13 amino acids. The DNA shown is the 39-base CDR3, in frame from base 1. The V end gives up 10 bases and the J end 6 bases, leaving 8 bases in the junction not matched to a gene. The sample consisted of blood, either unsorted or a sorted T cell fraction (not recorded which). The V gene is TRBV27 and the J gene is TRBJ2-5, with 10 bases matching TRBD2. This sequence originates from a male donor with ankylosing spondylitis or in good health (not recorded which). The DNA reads TGTGCCATGGGGACTAGCGTGGGGAAGACCCAGTACTTC. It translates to CAMGTSVGKTQYF.